This T cell receptor (beta chain) was sequenced for a study of shared clonotypes between healthy human individuals. The CDR3 is 15 amino acids. TCRdb's copy holds only in-frame clones and misses some; the assay was immunoSEQ multiplex PCR. The sample shows a few hundred thousand clones, approximately 97% of them seen only once. V gene TRBV21-1 combines with J gene TRBJ2-1; TRBD1, the table's D call, lacks a check against the DNA. TRBV21-1 is listed as a pseudogene. The TCR was taken from a woman under 40 in good health. Sequenced input: naive CD4+ T cells sorted from blood. The subset denotes: CD45RA+ positively selected. The CDR3 DNA is TGTGCCAGCAAAGGGACAGGACCAACTTACAATGAGCAGTTCTTC. Translation: CASKGTGPTYNEQFF.